This entry concerns a single T cell receptor (beta chain). Its antigen is unidentified. A much larger clone lies a single base off, so this may be a read error. Germline V gene sequence: CDR1 MGHRA, CDR2 YSYEKL. V dropped 3 bases and J dropped 0 bases, with 15 bases sitting between them. This CDR3 is built from 16 residues. This sample is part of a study of T cell repertoires in cytomegalovirus infection. Study information: Both CMV infection and a matching HLA type were indicated by public TCR beta signatures. Broader study findings: Ex vivo responses were dominated by HLA-C-restricted CMV-specific TCR beta clonotypes. Summed frequency of shared TCR beta families picked out CMV carriers who also had the relevant HLA.

TCRdb called the reads again in MiXCR, with one record for every CDR3 protein. The sample has about 110,000 distinct CDR3 sequences, over 9.5% seen once; the top ten hold roughly 31%. The sequenced material came from PBMCs, sequenced either directly or after in vitro stimulation (not recorded which). The source of this sequence is a human donor in good health (CMV status not recorded). Some clones in this sample may be carry-over from other donors' samples. V is TRBV4-1 and J is TRBJ2-7; D uncertain. The CDR3 loop reads CASSHVASISSYEQYF. For the CDR3, the DNA is TGCGCCAGCAGCCACGTAGCCAGTATTAGCTCCTACGAGCAGTACTTC.